The text below deals with one T cell receptor beta chain. Its cognate antigen is unknown. These data originate in a study of cytomegalovirus exposure and HLA in healthy donors. Study summary: As released early, the data held about 85 million unique TCRs from HLA-typed donors. The study's findings and limits: Overall, approximately 150 TCR beta chains were annotated as cytomegalovirus-associated. In a later analysis, an Asian-associated ancestry cluster reportedly showed fewer N-insertions than the roughly 690-donor mean.

PCR was performed using 60 Vbeta and 13 Jbeta primers. Libraries were prepared by immunoSEQ multiplex PCR; TCRdb keeps only in-frame clonotypes and omits some of them. The sample has about 150,000 clones; roughly 82% are singletons. Germline values: CDR1 SEHNR, CDR2 FQNEAQ (reference sequence). Trimming removed 1 base at V and 1 base at J, with 8 bases between. This CDR3 is 15 amino acids long. This sequence was found in a woman aged 50 to 65 in good health and CMV-seropositive. The chain uses TRBV7-9 and TRBJ1-3; D gene uncertain. The sample was PBMCs. This CDR3 is CASSLEGVSGNTIYF. CDR3 sequence (DNA): TGTGCCAGCAGCTTAGAGGGAGTTTCTGGAAACACCATATATTTT.